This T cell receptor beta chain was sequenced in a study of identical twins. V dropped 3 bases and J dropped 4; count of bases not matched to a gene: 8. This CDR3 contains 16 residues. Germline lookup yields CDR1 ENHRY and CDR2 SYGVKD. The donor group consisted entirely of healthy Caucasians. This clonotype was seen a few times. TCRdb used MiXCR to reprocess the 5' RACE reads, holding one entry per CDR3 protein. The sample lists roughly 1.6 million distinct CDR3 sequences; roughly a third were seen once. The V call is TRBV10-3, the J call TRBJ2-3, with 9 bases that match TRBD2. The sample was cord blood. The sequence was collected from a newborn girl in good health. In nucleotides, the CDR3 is TGTGCCATCAGTGAATGGCGGGAGGGCCCCGCAGATACGCAGTATTTT. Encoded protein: CAISEWREGPADTQYF.